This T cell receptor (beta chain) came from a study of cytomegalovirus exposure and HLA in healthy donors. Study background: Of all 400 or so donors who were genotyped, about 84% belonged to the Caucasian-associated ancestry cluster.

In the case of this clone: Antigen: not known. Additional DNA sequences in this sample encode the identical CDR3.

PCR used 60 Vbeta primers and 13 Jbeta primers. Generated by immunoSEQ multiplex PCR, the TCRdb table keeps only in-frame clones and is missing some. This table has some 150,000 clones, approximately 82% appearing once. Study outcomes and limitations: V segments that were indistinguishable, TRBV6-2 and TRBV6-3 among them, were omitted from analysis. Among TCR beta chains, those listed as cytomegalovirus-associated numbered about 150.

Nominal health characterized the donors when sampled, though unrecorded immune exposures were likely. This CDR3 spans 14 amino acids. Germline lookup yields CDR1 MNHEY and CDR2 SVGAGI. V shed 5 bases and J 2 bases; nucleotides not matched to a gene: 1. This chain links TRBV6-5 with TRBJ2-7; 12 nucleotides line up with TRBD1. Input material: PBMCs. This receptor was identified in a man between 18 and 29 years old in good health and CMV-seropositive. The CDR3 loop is CASSGTGGAYEQYF. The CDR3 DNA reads TGTGCCAGCAGTGGGACAGGGGGCGCCTACGAGCAGTACTTC.